The TCR beta chain described here comes from a study of cytotoxic CD8 clonotypes in ibrutinib-treated CLL. Comments on this clone: Its specificity is not known.

Clones were read by immunoSEQ multiplex PCR, and TCRdb kept only the in-frame ones, dropping some. The table shows about 89,000 clones, with 78% occurring only once. Study results and limitations: Public clonotypes were seen rarely and were contracted or stable on treatment.

Trimming cost V 0 bases and J 3 bases, with 7 bases left between them. CDR1 and CDR2 from the germline V gene are LNHNV and YYDKDF (reference sequence). The CDR3 runs 14 residues. The rearrangement links TRBV15 to TRBJ2-3; D gene uncertain. Material: PBMCs, obtained after 12 months of ibrutinib treatment. The origin of this receptor is a human donor with chronic lymphocytic leukemia. CDR3 DNA sequence: TGTGCCACCAGCAGAGATTTTTTTACAGATACGCAGTATTTT. This sequence encodes CATSRDFFTDTQYF.